These T cell receptor beta chains were read from a single sample in a study of cytomegalovirus exposure and HLA in healthy donors. The repertoire was sequenced with immunoSEQ multiplex PCR; TCRdb's copy has only in-frame clones and lacks some. This sample's table reports 100,000 to 150,000 clones. Sequenced input: PBMCs. The receptor set was obtained from a woman aged 40 to 55 in good health and CMV-seronegative. Each CDR3 is given with its conserved first and last residue. D genes are given only for firm matches.

>TRBV5-1|TRBJ1-3|TRBD1
TGCGCCAGCAGCTTAGGGACAGTTGGAAACACCATATATTTT
CASSLGTVGNTIYF
>TRBV6-1|TRBJ1-6|NA
TGTGCCAGCACTCTTAGCTCCAATTCACCCCTCCACTTT
CASTLSSNSPLHF
>TRBV7-2|TRBJ1-1|TRBD1
TGTGCCAGCAGCTTTAGGGACAGGAACACTGAAGCTTTCTTT
CASSFRDRNTEAFF
>TRBV9|TRBJ2-7|TRBD1
TGTGCCAGCAGCGTAGAGGGACAGGGGGTTTACGAGCAGTACTTC
CASSVEGQGVYEQYF
>TRBV7-2|TRBJ1-1|TRBD1
TGTGCCAGCAGCTTATACAGGCAGGGGGCCTCCATTTACACTGAAGCTTTCTTT
CASSLYRQGASIYTEAFF
>TRBV2|TRBJ2-1|TRBD1
TGTGCCAGCAGTGGGGGCCGAGGGGACAGGCAGTTCTTC
CASSGGRGDRQFF
>TRBV11-3|TRBJ2-1|TRBD1
TGTGCCAGCAGCCCCTACGCAGGGGGCAATGAGCAGTTCTTC
CASSPYAGGNEQFF
>TRBV6-1|TRBJ1-5|NA
TGTGCCAGCAGTGAAGGGTACTATGACAGTAGCAATCAGCCCCAGCATTTT
CASSEGYYDSSNQPQHF
>TRBV28|TRBJ1-2|NA
TGTGCCAGCAGTCCCCATGGGGGGGGTGGGGTGGACGGCTACACCTTC
CASSPHGGGGVDGYTF
>TRBV28|TRBJ2-7|NA
TGTGCCAGCAGTTCCCCCCAGGGTAGGGCCTACGAGCAGTACTTC
CASSSPQGRAYEQYF
>TRBV4-1|TRBJ1-1|NA
TGCGCCAGCAGCCGGACGGAACGGGGGGTGCGGACTGAAGCTTTCTTT
CASSRTERGVRTEAFF
>TRBV19|TRBJ1-1|NA
TGTGCCAGTAGTATCTTAAACATCCCCATTTTGTTTCGCACTGAAGCTTTCTTT
CASSILNIPILFRTEAFF
>TRBV6-6|TRBJ2-3|TRBD1
TGTGCCACCCGAGAGGGACAGGAGTTCACAGATACGCAGTATTTT
CATREGQEFTDTQYF
>TRBV6-5|TRBJ2-2|TRBD2
TGTGCCAGCAACCCACTAGCGGGGTCCACCGGGGAGCTGTTTTTT
CASNPLAGSTGELFF
>TRBV5-1|TRBJ1-1|TRBD1
TGCGCCAGCAGCTTTGGACAGGGAGGAGGTGAAGCTTTCTTT
CASSFGQGGGEAFF
>TRBV9|TRBJ1-1|NA
TGTGCCAGCAGCGCATCCGATGAGGAGGGGTTCGCTGAAGCTTTCTTT
CASSASDEEGFAEAFF
>TRBV18|TRBJ1-2|TRBD1
TGTGCCAGCTCACCTCAGGGGACAGATTATGGCTACACCTTC
CASSPQGTDYGYTF
>TRBV27|TRBJ1-2|NA
TGTGCCAGCAGCTCTCCAGGGGTCGGCTACACCTTC
CASSSPGVGYTF
>TRBV9|TRBJ2-7|NA
TGTGCCAGCAGCACATACAGGGACTCCTACGAGCAGTACTTC
CASSTYRDSYEQYF
>TRBV7-6|TRBJ1-2|NA
TGTGCCAGCAGCTCCCGGCCCGCGATGCAGGGAGGCTACACCTTC
CASSSRPAMQGGYTF
>TRBV9|TRBJ2-5|TRBD1
TGTGCCAGCAGCGTAGGATCACAGGGGGGAAAGCAAGAGACCCAGTACTTC
CASSVGSQGGKQETQYF
>TRBV18|TRBJ2-3|NA
TGTGCCAGCTCACCACCTCCAGGCACAGATACGCAGTATTTT
CASSPPPGTDTQYF
>TRBV5-5|TRBJ2-5|NA
TGTGCCGCCGACAGGCGCGCGGAGACCCAGTACTTC
CAADRRAETQYF
>TRBV10-3|TRBJ2-1|TRBD1
TGTGCCATCAGTGTTTCCGGGACAGGGATTGACAATGAGCAGTTCTTC
CAISVSGTGIDNEQFF
>TRBV7-2|TRBJ1-2|TRBD1
TGTGCCAGCAGCTCCATGGACAGGAACTATGGCTACACCTTC
CASSSMDRNYGYTF
>TRBV5-8|TRBJ1-3|NA
TGTGCCAGCAGCTTGGCCCCAGGGACTGGAAACACCATATATTTT
CASSLAPGTGNTIYF
>TRBV18|TRBJ1-6|TRBD1
TGTGCCAGCTCACCTCCCGGGACAGGGCATAGCTCCTATAATTCACCCCTCCACTTT
CASSPPGTGHSSYNSPLHF
>TRBV5-1|TRBJ2-3|TRBD2
TGCGCCAGCAGCTTGGTCGGGGGGGCCACAGATACGCAGTATTTT
CASSLVGGATDTQYF
>TRBV6-6|TRBJ1-1|NA
TGTGCCAGCAGTTACTCGCAGGGGAACACTGAAGCTTTCTTT
CASSYSQGNTEAFF
>TRBV6-5|TRBJ2-1|TRBD1
TGTGCCAGCAGCCGAGACAGGGGATACAATGAGCAGTTCTTC
CASSRDRGYNEQFF
>TRBV19|TRBJ2-6|TRBD1
TGTGCCAGTAGGGGACAGAACTCTGGGGCCAACGTCCTGACTTTC
CASRGQNSGANVLTF
>TRBV5-4|TRBJ2-5|NA
TGTGCCAGCACCTTCTGGGGGCGGGAGACCCAGTACTTC
CASTFWGRETQYF
>TRBV2|TRBJ2-2|NA
TGTGCCAGCAGCCCGGGACATATGAACACCGGGGAGCTGTTTTTT
CASSPGHMNTGELFF